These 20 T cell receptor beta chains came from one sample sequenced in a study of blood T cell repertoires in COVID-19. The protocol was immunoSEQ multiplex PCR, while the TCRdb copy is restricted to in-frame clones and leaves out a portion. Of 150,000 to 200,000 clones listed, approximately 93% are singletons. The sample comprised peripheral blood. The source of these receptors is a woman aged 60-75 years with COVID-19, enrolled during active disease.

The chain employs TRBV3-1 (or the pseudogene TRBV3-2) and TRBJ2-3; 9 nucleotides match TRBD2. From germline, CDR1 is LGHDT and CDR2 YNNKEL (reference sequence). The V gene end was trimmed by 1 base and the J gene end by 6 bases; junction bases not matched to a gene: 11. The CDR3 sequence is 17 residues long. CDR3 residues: CASSQGGRGLASDTQYF. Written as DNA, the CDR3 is TGTGCCAGCAGCCAAGGGGGGCGTGGACTAGCGAGCGATACGCAGTATTTT.

CDR3 in DNA: TGTGCCAGCAGCGTAGGGGGGGACTCCTACAATGAGCAGTTCTTC. The encoded protein is CASSVGGDSYNEQFF. J is TRBJ2-1 and V is TRBV9; weak D call: TRBD2 (6 bases). This CDR3 region has 15 residues. Germline V CDR1 and CDR2: SGDLS, YYNGEE. The ends were cut back, 0 bases at V and 0 bases at J, with 7 bases in the middle.

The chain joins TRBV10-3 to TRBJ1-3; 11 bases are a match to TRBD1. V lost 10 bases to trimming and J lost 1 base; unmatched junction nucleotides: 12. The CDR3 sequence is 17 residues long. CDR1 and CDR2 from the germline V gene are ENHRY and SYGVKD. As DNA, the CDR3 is TGTGCCACCTACGCTAGGGACAGGGGGTTATCTGGAAACACCATATATTTT. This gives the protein CATYARDRGLSGNTIYF.

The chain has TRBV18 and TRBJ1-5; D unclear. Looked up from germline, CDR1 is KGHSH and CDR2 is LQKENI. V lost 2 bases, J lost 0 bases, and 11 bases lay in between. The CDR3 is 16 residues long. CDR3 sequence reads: CASSPGGIYSNQPQHF. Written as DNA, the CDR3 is TGTGCCAGCTCACCAGGTGGCATTTATAGCAATCAGCCCCAGCATTTT. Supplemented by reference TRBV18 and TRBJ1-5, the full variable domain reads NAGVMQNPRHLVRRRGQEARLRCSPMKGHSHVYWYRQLPEEGLKFMVYLQKENIIDESGMPKERFSAEFPKEGPSILRIQQVVRGDSAAYFCASSPGGIYSNQPQHFGDGTRLSIL.

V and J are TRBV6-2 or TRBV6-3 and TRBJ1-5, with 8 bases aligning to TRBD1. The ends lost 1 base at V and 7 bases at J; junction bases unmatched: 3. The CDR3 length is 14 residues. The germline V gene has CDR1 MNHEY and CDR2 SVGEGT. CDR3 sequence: CASSYWTGSQPQHF. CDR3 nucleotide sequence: TGTGCCAGCAGTTACTGGACAGGGTCCCAGCCCCAGCATTTT.

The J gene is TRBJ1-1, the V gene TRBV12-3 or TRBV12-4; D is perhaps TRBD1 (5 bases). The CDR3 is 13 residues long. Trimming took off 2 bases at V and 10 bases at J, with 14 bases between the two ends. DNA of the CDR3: TGTGCCAGCAGTTTACAGGTTGGGGCAAGAGCTTTCTTT. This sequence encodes CASSLQVGARAFF.

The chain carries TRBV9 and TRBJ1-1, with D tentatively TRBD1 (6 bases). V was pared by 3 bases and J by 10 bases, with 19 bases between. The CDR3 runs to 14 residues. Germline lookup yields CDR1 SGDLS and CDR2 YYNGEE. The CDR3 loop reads CASSARQEDGRAFF. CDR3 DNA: TGTGCCAGCAGCGCCAGACAGGAGGACGGACGAGCTTTCTTT.

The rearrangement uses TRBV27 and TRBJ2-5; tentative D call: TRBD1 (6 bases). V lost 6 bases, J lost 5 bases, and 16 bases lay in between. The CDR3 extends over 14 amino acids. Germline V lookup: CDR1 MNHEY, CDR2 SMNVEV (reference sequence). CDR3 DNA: TGTGCCAGCAGCCCTATGGGGGCCGGGGAGACCCAGTACTTC. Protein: CASSPMGAGETQYF.

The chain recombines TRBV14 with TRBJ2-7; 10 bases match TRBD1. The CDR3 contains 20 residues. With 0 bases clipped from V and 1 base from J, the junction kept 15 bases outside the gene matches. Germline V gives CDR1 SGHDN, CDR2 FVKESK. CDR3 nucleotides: TGTGCCAGCAGCCAAGAGTTTGCTCTGCACAGGACAGGGGGGTCCTACGAGCAGTACTTC. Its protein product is CASSQEFALHRTGGSYEQYF.

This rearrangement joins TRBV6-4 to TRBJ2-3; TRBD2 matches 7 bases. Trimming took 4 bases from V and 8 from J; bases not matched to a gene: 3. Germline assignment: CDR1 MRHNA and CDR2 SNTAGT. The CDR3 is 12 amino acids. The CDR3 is CASSGGEGTQYF. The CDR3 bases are TGTGCCAGCAGTGGAGGGGAGGGTACGCAGTATTTT.

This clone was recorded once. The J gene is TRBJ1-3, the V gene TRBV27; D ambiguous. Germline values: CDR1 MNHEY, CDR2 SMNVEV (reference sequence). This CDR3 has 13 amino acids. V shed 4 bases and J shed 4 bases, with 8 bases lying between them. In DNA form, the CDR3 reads TGTGCCAGCAGTTCACAGCCAGGAAACACCATATATTTT. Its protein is CASSSQPGNTIYF.

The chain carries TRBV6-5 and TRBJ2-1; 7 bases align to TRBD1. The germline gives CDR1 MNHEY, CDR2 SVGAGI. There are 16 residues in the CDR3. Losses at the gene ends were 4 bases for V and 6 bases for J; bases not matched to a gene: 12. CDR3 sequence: CASSSPRTDRANEQFF. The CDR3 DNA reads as TGTGCCAGCAGTTCCCCTCGAACCGACAGGGCCAATGAGCAGTTCTTC.

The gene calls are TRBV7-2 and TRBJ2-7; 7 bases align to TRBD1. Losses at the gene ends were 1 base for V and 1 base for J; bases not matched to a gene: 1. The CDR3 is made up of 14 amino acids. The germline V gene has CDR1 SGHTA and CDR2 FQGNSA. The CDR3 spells CASSLVRGSYEQYF. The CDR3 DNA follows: TGTGCCAGCAGCTTAGTCAGGGGGTCCTACGAGCAGTACTTC.

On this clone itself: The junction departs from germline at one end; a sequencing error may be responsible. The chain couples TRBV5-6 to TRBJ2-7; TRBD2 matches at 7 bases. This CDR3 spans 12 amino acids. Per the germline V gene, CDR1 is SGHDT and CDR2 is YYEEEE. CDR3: CASSSLTSAITF. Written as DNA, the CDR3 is TGTGCCAGCAGCTCCCTCACTAGCGCGATAACCTTC.

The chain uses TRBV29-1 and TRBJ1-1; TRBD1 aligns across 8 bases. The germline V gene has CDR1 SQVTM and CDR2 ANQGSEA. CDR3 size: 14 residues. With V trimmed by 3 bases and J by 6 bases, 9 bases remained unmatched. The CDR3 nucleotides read TGCAGCGTTGACAGGGGGCGGGGTACGGCTGAAGCTTTCTTT. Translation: CSVDRGRGTAEAFF.

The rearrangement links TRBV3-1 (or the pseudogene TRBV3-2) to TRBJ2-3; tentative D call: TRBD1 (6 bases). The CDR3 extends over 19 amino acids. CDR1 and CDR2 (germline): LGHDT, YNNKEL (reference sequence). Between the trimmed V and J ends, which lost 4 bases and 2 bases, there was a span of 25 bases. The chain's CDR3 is CASSPPPGTSNFPTDTQYF. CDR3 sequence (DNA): TGTGCCAGCAGCCCTCCTCCCGGGACATCAAATTTTCCCACAGATACGCAGTATTTT.

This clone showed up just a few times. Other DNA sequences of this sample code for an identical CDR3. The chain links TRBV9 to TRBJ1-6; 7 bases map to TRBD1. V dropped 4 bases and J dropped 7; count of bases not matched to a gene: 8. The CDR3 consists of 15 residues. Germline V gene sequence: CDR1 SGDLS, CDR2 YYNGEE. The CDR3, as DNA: TGTGCCAGCAGCAGCACCGGGACAGAGAATTCACCCCTCCACTTT. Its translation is CASSSTGTENSPLHF.

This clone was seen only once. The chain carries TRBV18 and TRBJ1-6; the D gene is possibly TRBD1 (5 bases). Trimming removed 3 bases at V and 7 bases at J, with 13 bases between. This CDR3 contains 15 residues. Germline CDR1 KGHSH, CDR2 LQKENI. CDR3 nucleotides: TGTGCCAGCTCACCGCTGCAGGGTGAGAATTCACCCCTCCACTTT. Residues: CASSPLQGENSPLHF.

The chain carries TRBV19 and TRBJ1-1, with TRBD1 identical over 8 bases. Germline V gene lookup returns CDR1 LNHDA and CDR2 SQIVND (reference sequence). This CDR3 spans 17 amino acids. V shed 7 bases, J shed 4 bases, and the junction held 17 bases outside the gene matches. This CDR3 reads CASKRSGTGIVGTEAFF. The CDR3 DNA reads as TGTGCCAGTAAGCGGTCCGGGACAGGTATAGTCGGCACTGAAGCTTTCTTT.

The CDR3 DNA sequence: TGCGCCAGCAGCCAGGGGACAGGGTATTTGGAGACCCAGTACTTC. Its protein product is CASSQGTGYLETQYF. The V call is TRBV4-3, the J call TRBJ2-5; TRBD1 matches at 9 bases. Germline CDR1 reads LGHNA; CDR2 reads YSLEER. The J segment lost 5 bases and the V segment lost 3 bases, leaving 7 bases of the junction unmatched. This CDR3 is built from 15 residues.